The sequence of this T cell receptor beta chain was determined in a study of early T cells in non-severe SARS-CoV-2 infection. Only a few counts were recorded for this clonotype. The antigen remains unidentified. In TCRdb, the 5' RACE reads were re-called with MiXCR into one record per CDR3 protein. The sample records approximately 35,000 distinct CDR3 sequences, about 5% being singletons. Study outcomes and limitations: VDJdb matching favored anti-spike CD8 responses, missing private and CD4 specificities.

This TCR derives from an adult who was a healthcare worker with PCR-confirmed SARS-CoV-2 infection or an uninfected control (not recorded which). The material sequenced was whole blood.

CDR3 DNA: TGTGCCGTCCGGGACAGGGTACCCGACGAGCAGTTCTTC. It is translated as CAVRDRVPDEQFF. The chain combines TRBV6-6 with TRBJ2-1; 9 bases align to TRBD1. CDR1 and CDR2 (germline): MNHNY, SVGAGI (reference sequence). The CDR3 runs 13 residues. V lost 11 bases and J lost 10; bases outside the gene matches: 12.